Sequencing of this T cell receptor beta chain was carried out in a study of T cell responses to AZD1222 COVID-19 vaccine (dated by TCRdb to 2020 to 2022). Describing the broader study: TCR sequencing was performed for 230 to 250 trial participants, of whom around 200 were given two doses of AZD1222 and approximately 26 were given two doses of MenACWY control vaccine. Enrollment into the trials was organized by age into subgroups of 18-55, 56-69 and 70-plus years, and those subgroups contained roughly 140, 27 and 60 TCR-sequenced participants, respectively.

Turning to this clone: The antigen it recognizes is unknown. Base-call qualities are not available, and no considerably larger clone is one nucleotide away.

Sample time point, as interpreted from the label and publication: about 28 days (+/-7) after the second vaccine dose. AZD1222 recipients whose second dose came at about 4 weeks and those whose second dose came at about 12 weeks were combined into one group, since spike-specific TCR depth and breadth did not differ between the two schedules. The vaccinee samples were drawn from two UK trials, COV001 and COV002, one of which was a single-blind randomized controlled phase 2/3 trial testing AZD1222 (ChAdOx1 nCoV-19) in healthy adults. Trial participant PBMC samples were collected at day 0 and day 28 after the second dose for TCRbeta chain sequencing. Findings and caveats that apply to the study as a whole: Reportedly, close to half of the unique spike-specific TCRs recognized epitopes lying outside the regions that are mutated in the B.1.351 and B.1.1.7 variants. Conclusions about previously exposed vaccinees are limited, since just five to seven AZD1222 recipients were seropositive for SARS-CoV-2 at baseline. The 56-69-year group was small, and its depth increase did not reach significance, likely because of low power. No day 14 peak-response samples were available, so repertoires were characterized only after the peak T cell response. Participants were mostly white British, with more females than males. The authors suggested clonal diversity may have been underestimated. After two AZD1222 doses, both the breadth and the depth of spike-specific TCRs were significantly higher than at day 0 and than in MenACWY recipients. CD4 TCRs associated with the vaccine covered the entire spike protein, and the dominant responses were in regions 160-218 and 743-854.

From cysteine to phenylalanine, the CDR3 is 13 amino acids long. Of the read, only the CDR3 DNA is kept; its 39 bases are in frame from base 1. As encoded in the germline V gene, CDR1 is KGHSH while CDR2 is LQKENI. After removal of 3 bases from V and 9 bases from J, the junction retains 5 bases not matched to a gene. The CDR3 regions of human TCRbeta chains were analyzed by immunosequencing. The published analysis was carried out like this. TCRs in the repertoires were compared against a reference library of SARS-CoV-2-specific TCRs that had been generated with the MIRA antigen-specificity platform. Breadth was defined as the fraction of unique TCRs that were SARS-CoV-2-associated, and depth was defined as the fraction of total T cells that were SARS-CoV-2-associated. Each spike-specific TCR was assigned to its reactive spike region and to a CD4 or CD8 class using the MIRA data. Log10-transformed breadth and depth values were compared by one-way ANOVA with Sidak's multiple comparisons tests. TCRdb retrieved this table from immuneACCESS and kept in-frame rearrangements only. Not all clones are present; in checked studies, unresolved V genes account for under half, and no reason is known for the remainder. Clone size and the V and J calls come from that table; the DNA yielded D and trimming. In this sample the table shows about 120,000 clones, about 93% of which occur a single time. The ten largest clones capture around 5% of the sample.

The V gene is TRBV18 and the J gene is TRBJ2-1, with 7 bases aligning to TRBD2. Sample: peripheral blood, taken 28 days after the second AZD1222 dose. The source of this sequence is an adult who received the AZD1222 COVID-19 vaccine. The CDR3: CASSPVTSPEQFF. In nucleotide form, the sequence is TGTGCCAGCTCACCCGTGACTAGCCCTGAGCAGTTCTTC.